This record concerns one TCR beta chain sequence. This clone's antigen is unknown. No base-level quality is on record; no much larger clone is a single base apart. The TCR beta CDR3 regions were amplified from the RNA transcripts. The TCR CDR3 was subjected to a first round of RT-PCR using the HTBI primer set and the Qiagen OneStep RT-PCR kit. Libraries were constructed in a second round of multiplex PCR, after which size selection and purification were performed. Sequencing of the libraries was done on an Illumina HiSeq2000 using paired-end 100 bp reads. Concerning the study's data processing: SOAPnuke was used to process the raw data, throwing out any read that contained adapters or uncalled bases, had a mean Phred below 15, or lacked an exact constant-primer or identifier match. High-quality paired reads were merged with COPE v1.2.5, and unique nucleotide sequences were defined as clonotypes. Clonotypes were aligned to IMGT TRBV, TRBD and TRBJ reference segments using MiTCR v1.1. Only V-J combinations with frequency above 0.0001, covering approximately 99% of repertoires, were analysed. The TCS score was defined as the ratio of F50 (clonal expansion) to E x V (chaos), calculated using BLOSUM62-based TCRdist between CDR3 peptides within each V-J. Welch's t-statistics and random forest reduced roughly 540 V-J features to 10 to 15, which were used in a naive Bayes classifier (R e1071). The similarity between thyroid and blood repertoires was quantified using the Morisita-Horn index. The public sequencing data were trimmed at Q25 with fastp and processed into clonotypes with MiXCR by TCRdb, which kept only in-frame beta chains. Entries that share a CDR3 protein sequence are merged under the most common genes and DNA. None of the V and J calls come from the authors' own analysis; TCRdb made them. The sample contains about 570,000 distinct CDR3 sequences, more than 45% of them found a single time. The ten largest account for 15% to 20% of the sample.

This entry belongs to a study of T cells in Graves' hyperthyroidism and ophthalmopathy (dated by TCRdb to about 2019). Regarding the complete study: TCR V-J signatures able to tell the groups apart were searched for in a discovery cohort of 90 to 100 patients, of whom roughly 42 had Graves' ophthalmopathy and 57 had stable Graves' hyperthyroidism. The 100 discovery patients were randomly split 7:3 into training and test sets. TCR Vbeta CDR3 sequencing of 135 peripheral blood samples (over 40 ophthalmopathy, under 80 hyperthyroidism and some 17 progressor patients) is reported in the paper. After sampling, hyperthyroidism patients received methimazole starting at 30 mg daily, and ophthalmopathy patients received high-dose intravenous methylprednisolone. Prospective prediction of ophthalmopathy was tested in an independent validation cohort of under 20 hyperthyroidism patients and 15 to 17 patients who later progressed to ophthalmopathy. The study also compared thyroid tissue and blood T-cell repertoires from about six Graves' hyperthyroidism patients. What the study reported, not specific to this receptor: A 13 V-J signature model separated ophthalmopathy from stable hyperthyroidism, with 87.88% sensitivity and about 81% specificity in cross-validation and 80%/75% in testing. In validation, the model predicted progression to ophthalmopathy a median of about 6.8 months before onset, with roughly 70% sensitivity and 72.22% specificity. Most expanded thyroid clonotypes (frequency above 0.001) were also detected in blood, suggesting blood repertoires may reflect thyroid immune responses. Sample size was not statistically predetermined, and investigators were not blinded to group allocation.

Any patient with an uncontrolled infection, another autoimmune disease, pregnancy or lactation was excluded. Diagnoses were based on clinical symptoms, serum thyroxine and TRAb, thyroid ultrasound and orbital computed tomography. Total RNA was extracted using Trizol reagent, and RNA quality was assessed on an Agilent 2100 Bioanalyzer. Sequencing used peripheral blood or thyroid tissue (not recorded which). The receptor was isolated from an adult woman with Graves' disease, either hyperthyroidism or ophthalmopathy (not recorded which).

The DNA sequence reads TGTGCCAGCAGTCGCCTTCATAACACTGAAGCTTTCTTT. Its amino acids are CASSRLHNTEAFF. The rearrangement joined TRBV12-3 or TRBV12-4 to TRBJ1-1; the D segment cannot be called with confidence. The CDR3 contains 13 residues, cysteine and phenylalanine counted. Only the CDR3 part of the read is kept: 39 bases, read in frame from the first base. V and J are truncated by 5 bases and 2 bases respectively, leaving an intervening sequence of 9 bases.